This T cell receptor beta chain was captured in a study of shared clonotypes between healthy human individuals. J gave up 8 bases and V 6 bases, and 15 bases lay outside the gene matches. There are 15 residues in the CDR3. In germline, CDR1 is MNHEY, CDR2 SVGAGI. Only Caucasian adults living in Nashville, Tennessee served as donors. In the source study's methods: ImmunoSEQ output lacked quality scores and full-length reads, limiting matched filtering. Generated by immunoSEQ multiplex PCR, the TCRdb table keeps only in-frame clones and is missing some. V, J and clone size are those of that table, while D and trimming were read from the DNA. This table holds some 2,500,000 clones, approximately 94% found once.

This clonotype was obtained from a man between 18 and 29 years old in good health. Some clones in this sample may be carry-over from other donors' samples. Sequenced: naive CD4+ T cells from PBMCs. Subset meaning: CD45RA+ positively selected. The rearrangement links TRBV6-5 to TRBJ1-2; 7 positions agree with TRBD1. CDR3 nucleotide sequence: TGTGCCAGCAGCCGGAAGACAGGGCAAGTAGAAGGCTACACCTTC. Amino acids: CASSRKTGQVEGYTF.